The TCR beta chain described here comes from a study of shared clonotypes between healthy human individuals. Overall study: CD8 memory received one plate per donor, CD8 naive two, CD4 memory three and CD4 naive three.

CD8 cells classed as naive were CD45RO-negative and positively selected for CCR7, excluding terminally differentiated effector memory CD45RA+ cells. Generated by immunoSEQ multiplex PCR, the TCRdb table keeps only in-frame clones and is missing some. The sample lists some 1,900,000 clones; over 85% were seen once. The sequence came from a man between 18 and 35 years old in good health. Sample: naive CD8+ T cells sorted from blood.

This CDR3 reads CASSYQRLYNSPLHF. The DNA of the CDR3 is TGTGCCAGCAGTTACCAAAGGCTGTATAATTCACCCCTCCACTTT. V and J are TRBV6-5 and TRBJ1-6; D remains ambiguous. Trimming removed 2 bases from V and 4 bases from J, with 9 bases in between. Germline-derived CDR1 and CDR2 are MNHEY and SVGAGI. This CDR3 comprises 15 residues.